This entry describes one TCR beta chain. The target antigen is unknown. The PCR made use of 60 Vbeta and 13 Jbeta primers. Clones were sequenced by immunoSEQ multiplex PCR, and TCRdb holds only the in-frame ones, with some missing. The sample holds some 130,000 clones, 80% seen once. The data belong to a study of cytomegalovirus exposure and HLA in healthy donors. Study results and limitations: Cytomegalovirus association was listed for around 180 TCR beta chains. In vitro, a few CMV-associated chains proved specific for CMV antigens.

The clonotype originates from a man aged 40-49 years in good health and CMV-seronegative. The sample was PBMCs.

CDR3 nucleotide sequence: TGTGCCAGCACCTTAAGACAGGACAACACTGAAGCTTTCTTT. Encoded protein: CASTLRQDNTEAFF. The V call is TRBV5-4, the J call TRBJ1-1, with D perhaps TRBD1 (6 bases). This CDR3 has 14 amino acids. Germline assignment: CDR1 SGHNT and CDR2 YYREEE (reference sequence). With 6 bases removed from V and 2 bases from J, the gap between germline ends came to 14 bases.